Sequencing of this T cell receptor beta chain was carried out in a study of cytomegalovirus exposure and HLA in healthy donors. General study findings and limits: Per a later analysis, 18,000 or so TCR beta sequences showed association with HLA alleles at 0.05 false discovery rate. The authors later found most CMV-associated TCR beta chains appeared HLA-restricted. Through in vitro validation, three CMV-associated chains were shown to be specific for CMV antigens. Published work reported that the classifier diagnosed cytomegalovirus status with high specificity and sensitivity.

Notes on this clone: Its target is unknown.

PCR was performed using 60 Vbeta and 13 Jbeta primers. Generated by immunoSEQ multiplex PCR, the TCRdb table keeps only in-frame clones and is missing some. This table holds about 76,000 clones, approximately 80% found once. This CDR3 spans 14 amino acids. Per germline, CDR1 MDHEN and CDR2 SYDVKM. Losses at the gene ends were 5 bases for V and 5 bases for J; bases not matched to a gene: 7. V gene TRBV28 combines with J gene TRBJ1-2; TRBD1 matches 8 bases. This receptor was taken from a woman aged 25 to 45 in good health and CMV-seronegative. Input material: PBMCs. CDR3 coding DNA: TGTGCCAGCAGTCCGGACAGGGTAGAGTATGGCTACACCTTC. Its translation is CASSPDRVEYGYTF.